This T cell receptor (beta chain) was documented in a study of cytomegalovirus exposure and HLA in healthy donors. Across the study: Earlier, roughly 120 million unique TCR beta sequences were recovered from roughly 200 million T cells by an analysis. The study, taken as a whole, reports: The authors listed approximately 150 TCR beta chains as cytomegalovirus-associated. An Asian-associated ancestry cluster reportedly showed fewer N-insertions than the approximately 630-donor mean in a later analysis.

As concerns this clone: The antigen remains unidentified.

Amplification used 60 Vbeta primers and 13 Jbeta primers. TCRdb keeps only in-frame clones here, not all; method: immunoSEQ multiplex PCR. The repertoire holds around 100,000 clones, with about four fifths as singletons. CDR3 length: 16 amino acids. CDR1 and CDR2 (germline): SGHAT, FQNNGV. V lost 1 base, J lost 7 bases, and 7 bases stayed unmatched. The chain uses TRBV11-2 and TRBJ2-2; 9 bases match TRBD1. The sequenced sample consisted of PBMCs. This TCR derives from a man aged 25 to 40 in good health and CMV-seropositive. The CDR3 is CASSLVGTGTYGELFF. CDR3 bases: TGTGCCAGCAGCTTAGTCGGGACAGGGACGTACGGGGAGCTGTTTTTT.